This TCR beta chain is from a study of blood T cell repertoires in COVID-19. Study overall: Samples of COVID-19 (acute and convalescent) were obtained from the United States, Italy and Spain.

The CDR3 extends over 12 amino acids. The V gene lost 1 base and the J gene lost 10 bases, with 8 bases spanning the gap. Germline lookup yields CDR1 GTSNPN and CDR2 SVGIG (reference sequence). This clone is judged medium-sized. In the original processing: Amplifying reference gene primers gave estimates of nucleated cell counts. Profiled with immunoSEQ multiplex PCR; TCRdb holds only in-frame clones, not every one. Clone size and V and J calls were adopted from that table, with D and trimming inferred from the DNA. The data hold approximately 40,000 clones, with 87% observed a single time. The sample consisted of peripheral blood. The chain joins TRBV30 to TRBJ1-6; D is perhaps TRBD1 (5 bases). The clonotype comes from a man aged 55 to 70 with COVID-19, enrolled during active disease. The CDR3 coding sequence is TGTGCCTGGAGTGAGGGGCAATCACCCCTCCACTTT. Amino acid sequence: CAWSEGQSPLHF.